A selection of T cell receptor beta chains follows, all from one sample in a study of beta chain features in type 1 diabetes. Using immunoSEQ multiplex PCR, the repertoire was profiled, and TCRdb retains in-frame clones only, with some absent. In the table there are 300,000 to 400,000 clones, approximately 12% of which are singletons. Sequencing used naive CD4+ T cells from blood. The receptors stem from a woman under 30 with type 1 diabetes. Each CDR3 is given with its conserved first and last residue. The D gene is left open where the match is weak. Not every row has a clone size; where given, it reads once, few, many or a size class.

clone_size j_call v_call d_call cdr3_nt cdr3_aa
. TRBJ2-5 TRBV7-2 . TGTGCCAGCAGCCAGAGGCCTGGGTCGAGGAGGTTTACGGAGACCCAGTACTTC CASSQRPGSRRFTETQYF
few TRBJ2-1 TRBV18 TRBD1 TGTGCCAGCTCACCTCCGGGACAGCCAAACAATGAGCAGTTCTTC CASSPPGQPNNEQFF
few TRBJ2-1 TRBV5-1 TRBD1 TGCGCCAGCAGCTTGTACCGGGACAGGCCCACGAGGGTGCAGTTCTTC CASSLYRDRPTRVQFF
few TRBJ2-7 TRBV5-1 TRBD2 TGCGCCAGCAGCTTTGTTAGCGGGAGGGCCAGGAGCGCCTACGAGCAGTACTTC CASSFVSGRARSAYEQYF
. TRBJ2-6 TRBV5-1 TRBD1 TGCGCCAGCAGCTTACAGGGGTCTGGGGCCAACGTCCTGACTTTC CASSLQGSGANVLTF
. TRBJ1-2 TRBV5-6 . TGTGCCAGCAGCTTGGGAATGGCGGGAGCCCGAAACTATGGCTACACCTTC CASSLGMAGARNYGYTF
. TRBJ2-1 TRBV7-9 TRBD1 TGTGCCAGCAGCTCGTGGACAGGGATCAATGAGCAGTTCTTC CASSSWTGINEQFF
. TRBJ2-1 TRBV11-2 . TGTGCCAGCAGCTTAGGACTGGGGCACAATGAGCAGTTCTTC CASSLGLGHNEQFF
few TRBJ2-5 TRBV5-1 . TGCGCCAGCAGCTTCACAGGGTTAAGGGGAGAGACCCAGTACTTC CASSFTGLRGETQYF
. TRBJ1-3 TRBV28 TRBD1 TGTGCCAGCAGATTTGGGACAGCCTCTGGAAACACCATATATTTT CASRFGTASGNTIYF
few TRBJ1-4 TRBV7-9 TRBD1 TGTGCCAGCAGCTTAGCTAAGGACAGGCACCTTGAAAAACTGTTTTTT CASSLAKDRHLEKLFF
. TRBJ2-7 TRBV5-1 . TGCGCCAGCAGCTTGGTACAGCCTACCTACGAGCAGTACTTC CASSLVQPTYEQYF
. TRBJ2-1 TRBV5-4 . TGTGCCACCTTGCAACCGGGGTGGGAGGACAATGAGCAGTTCTTC CATLQPGWEDNEQFF
few TRBJ1-1 TRBV18 . TGTGCCAGCTCACCTCGGGGGGAGCGGGAAGCTTTCTTT CASSPRGEREAFF
. TRBJ2-2 TRBV9 . TGTGCCAGCAGCGAGGAGGTCGTCGAGATTGGGGGGAGGGAGCTGTTTTTT CASSEEVVEIGGRELFF
few TRBJ2-3 TRBV29-1 . TGCAGCGTTGAAGATGACCAGCGGGTCACAGATACGCAGTATTTT CSVEDDQRVTDTQYF
. TRBJ2-1 TRBV5-1 TRBD2 TGCGCCAGCAGCTTGGGTCCGGGAGGAGGCAATGAGCAGTTCTTC CASSLGPGGGNEQFF
. TRBJ2-3 TRBV9 TRBD1 TGTGCCAGCAGCGTGGACAGGGGCTTGGCAGATACGCAGTATTTT CASSVDRGLADTQYF
. TRBJ2-2 TRBV30 TRBD1 TGTGCCTGGAGTGGGGGACAGGGGAACACCGGGGAGCTGTTTTTT CAWSGGQGNTGELFF
few TRBJ2-1 TRBV30 . TGTGCCTGGGGACAGAGAAATGAGCAGTTCTTC CAWGQRNEQFF
few TRBJ2-1 TRBV7-2 TRBD1 TGTGCCAGCAGCCCCCAGGGACAGGGTGAGCAGTTCTTC CASSPQGQGEQFF
few TRBJ2-2 TRBV28 TRBD1 TGTGCCAGCAATACAGGGGATGGTACCGGGGAGCTGTTTTTT CASNTGDGTGELFF
. TRBJ2-5 TRBV7-2 . TGTGCCAGCAGCTCCGGGACAAGAGAGACCCAGTACTTC CASSSGTRETQYF
few TRBJ2-1 TRBV4-1 TRBD1 TGCGCCAGCAGCCAAGTAGCCTTCGGGACAGGGCAGGGCAATGAGCAGTTCTTC CASSQVAFGTGQGNEQFF
. TRBJ2-3 TRBV6-6 TRBD2 TGTGCCAGCAGTTTCGGACTAGCGGGAGCACAAGATACGCAGTATTTT CASSFGLAGAQDTQYF
. TRBJ1-5 TRBV19 TRBD1 TGTGCCAGTAGTATCGCGGGACAGGGTCGTCAGCCCCAGCATTTT CASSIAGQGRQPQHF
. TRBJ2-3 TRBV28 TRBD1 TGTGCCAGCATCTCCGGGACAGGGTTGTATTTT CASISGTGLYF
. TRBJ1-1 TRBV7-2 . TGTGCCAGCAGCGCCTCTAGGAACACTGAAGCTTTCTTT CASSASRNTEAFF
. TRBJ1-2 TRBV30 . TGTGCCTGGAGCACCGGCGAGCAGGGTGGCTACACCTTC CAWSTGEQGGYTF
few TRBJ2-3 TRBV7-2 . TGTGCCAGCAGCTTTGGACTCAGCACAGATACGCAGTATTTT CASSFGLSTDTQYF
few TRBJ2-7 TRBV7-2 TRBD2 TGTGCCAGCAGCTTAGTACGGCGGGAGGCTACCTACGAGCAGTACTTC CASSLVRREATYEQYF
few TRBJ2-3 TRBV18 . TGTGCCAGCTCACCCGGGACAGATACGCAGTATTTT CASSPGTDTQYF